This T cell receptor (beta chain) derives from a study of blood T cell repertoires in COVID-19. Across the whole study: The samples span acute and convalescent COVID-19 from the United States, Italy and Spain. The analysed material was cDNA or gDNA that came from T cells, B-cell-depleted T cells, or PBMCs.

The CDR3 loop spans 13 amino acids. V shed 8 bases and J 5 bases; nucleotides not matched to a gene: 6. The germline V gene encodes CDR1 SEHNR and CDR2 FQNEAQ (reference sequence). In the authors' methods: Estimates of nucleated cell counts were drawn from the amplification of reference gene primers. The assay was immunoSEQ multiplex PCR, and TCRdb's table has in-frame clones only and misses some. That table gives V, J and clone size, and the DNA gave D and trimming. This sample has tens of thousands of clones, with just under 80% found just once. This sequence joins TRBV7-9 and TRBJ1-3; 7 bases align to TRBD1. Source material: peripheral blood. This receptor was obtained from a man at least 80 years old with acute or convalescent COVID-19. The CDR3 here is CASQGDSRNTIYF. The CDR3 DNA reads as TGTGCCAGCCAGGGGGACAGTCGAAACACCATATATTTT.